These 21 T cell receptor beta chains share one sample of origin, sequenced in a study of blood T cell repertoires in COVID-19. Using immunoSEQ multiplex PCR, the repertoire was profiled, and TCRdb retains in-frame clones only, with some absent. The sample lists 150,000 to 200,000 clones, approximately 87% occurring once. The sequencing sample was made of peripheral blood. Every receptor here comes from a woman aged 70-85 years with acute or convalescent COVID-19.

J is TRBJ2-7 and V is TRBV10-3; TRBD2 matches 7 bases. Germline CDR1 and CDR2: ENHRY and SYGVKD. V was pared by 4 bases and J by 3 bases, with 9 bases of the junction left unmatched. The CDR3 contains 15 residues. CDR3 bases: TGTGCCATCAGTGGACGGGAGGCAGGGAGCTACGAGCAGTACTTC. This gives the protein CAISGREAGSYEQYF.

The gene calls are TRBV10-1 and TRBJ2-1; 9 nucleotides match TRBD1. V was pared by 4 bases and J by 12 bases, with 7 bases of the junction left unmatched. This CDR3 comprises 13 residues. Germline CDR1 and CDR2: WNHNN and SYGVQD (reference sequence). The CDR3 DNA sequence: TGCGCCAGCAGTGTTGGACAGGGGACATCGCAGTTCTTC. Its protein product is CASSVGQGTSQFF.

This rearrangement joins TRBV29-1 to TRBJ2-1; 11 bases map to TRBD2. The V segment lost 1 base and the J segment 8 bases; nucleotides outside the gene matches: 7. The length of the CDR3 is 15 residues. Germline values: CDR1 SQVTM, CDR2 ANQGSEA. The CDR3 here is CSVEGELAGVDEQFF. DNA for the CDR3: TGCAGCGTTGAAGGGGAACTAGCGGGAGTGGATGAGCAGTTCTTC.

This chain links TRBV19 with TRBJ1-1; D is unclear. The V end lost 3 bases, the J end lost 7 bases, and 15 bases lay between the germline ends. Germline CDR1 reads LNHDA; CDR2 reads SQIVND (reference sequence). The CDR3 is made up of 14 amino acids. The CDR3 loop reads CASSIRRVRLEAFF. The CDR3 region has the DNA TGTGCCAGTAGTATCCGGAGGGTGCGCCTTGAAGCTTTCTTT.

V gene TRBV7-9 combines with J gene TRBJ2-3, with TRBD1 matching 12 bases. The V segment lost 5 bases and the J segment 5 bases; nucleotides outside the gene matches: 11. Germline V lookup: CDR1 SEHNR, CDR2 FQNEAQ (reference sequence). The CDR3 has 17 amino acids. The CDR3 DNA sequence: TGTGCCAGCAGCCGACCCTCCGGGACAGGGGGCGTAGATACGCAGTATTTT. This translates into CASSRPSGTGGVDTQYF. The full variable domain, its missing parts supplied by reference TRBV7-9 and TRBJ2-3, is DTGVSQNPRHKITKRGQNVTFRCDPISEHNRLYWYRQTLGQGPEFLTYFQNEAQLEKSRLLSDRFSAERPKGSFSTLEIQRTEQGDSAMYLCASSRPSGTGGVDTQYFGPGTRLTVL.

This clone was counted a few times. The CDR3 DNA sequence: TGTGCCAGCATGAGGGTGGGATATGGCTACACCTTC. It specifies CASMRVGYGYTF. The chain recombines TRBV2 with TRBJ1-2; D gene ambiguous. The CDR3 sequence is 12 residues long. The germline V gene has CDR1 SNHLY and CDR2 FYNNEI. The V end lost 7 bases, the J end lost 5 bases, and 11 bases lay between the germline ends.

This clone was recorded only once. The rearrangement uses TRBV7-9 and TRBJ1-1; D possibly corresponds to TRBD1 (5 bases). V was cut by 1 base and J by 5 bases, with 11 bases left in between. This CDR3 is 14 amino acids long. In germline, CDR1 is SEHNR, CDR2 FQNEAQ (reference sequence). Written as DNA, the CDR3 is TGTGCCAGCAGCTTAGTGCAGGGTTCAACTGAAGCTTTCTTT. Protein: CASSLVQGSTEAFF.

CDR3 sequence reads: CASRGAELPGYTF. The CDR3 DNA reads as TGTGCCAGCAGAGGGGCTGAGCTTCCCGGCTACACCTTC. The chain carries TRBV6-5 and TRBJ1-2; D possibly corresponds to TRBD1 (5 bases). The CDR3 totals 13 residues. CDR1 and CDR2 (germline): MNHEY, SVGAGI. Between the trimmed V and J ends, which lost 6 bases and 8 bases, there was a span of 16 bases.

The chain has TRBV9 and TRBJ1-5, with TRBD1 identical over 11 bases. Germline V CDR1 and CDR2: SGDLS, YYNGEE. The CDR3 extends over 15 amino acids. Trimming cost V 3 bases and J 5 bases; bases outside gene matches: 4. The CDR3 loop is CASSAGQGGYQPQHF. The DNA of the CDR3 is TGTGCCAGCAGCGCGGGACAGGGGGGTTATCAGCCCCAGCATTTT.

This clone was observed once. The genes are TRBV27 and TRBJ1-1; D not resolved. CDR1 MNHEY and CDR2 SMNVEV come from the germline V gene (reference sequence). The CDR3 spans 13 residues. Trimming removed 4 bases at V and 5 bases at J, with 11 bases between. CDR3 protein: CASSSPTRTEAFF. The CDR3 region has the DNA TGTGCCAGCAGTTCACCCACGCGGACTGAAGCTTTCTTT.

This rearrangement joins TRBV6-5 to TRBJ2-1, with 8 positions matching TRBD2. Germline CDR1 reads MNHEY; CDR2 reads SVGAGI. The CDR3 extends over 15 amino acids. V lost 8 bases and J lost 6; bases outside the gene matches: 12. The CDR3 sequence: CASGRVAGKLNEQFF. The CDR3 DNA is TGTGCCAGCGGCCGAGTAGCGGGAAAGCTCAATGAGCAGTTCTTC.

V usage is TRBV18 and J usage is TRBJ1-1, with 11 positions matching TRBD1. This CDR3 spans 13 amino acids. Germline values: CDR1 KGHSH, CDR2 LQKENI. With V trimmed by 6 bases and J by 5 bases, 2 bases remained unmatched. CDR3 sequence reads: CASSDRGRTEAFF. The CDR3 DNA is TGTGCCAGCTCGGACAGGGGGCGGACTGAAGCTTTCTTT.

This chain uses TRBV5-1 with TRBJ2-3, with 10 positions matching TRBD2. The V gene end was trimmed by 3 bases and the J gene end by 2 bases; junction bases not matched to a gene: 6. CDR1 SGHRS and CDR2 YFSETQ come from the germline V gene. The length of the CDR3 is 16 residues. The DNA for the CDR3 is TGCGCCAGCAGCTCCTTAGCGGGGGGATTCACAGATACGCAGTATTTT. It yields the protein CASSSLAGGFTDTQYF.

The CDR3 sequence is CASTPDRTSYEQYF. CDR3 DNA sequence: TGTGCCAGTACCCCGGACAGGACCTCCTACGAGCAGTACTTC. The chain has TRBV19 and TRBJ2-7; 7 nucleotides align to TRBD1. Germline assignment: CDR1 LNHDA and CDR2 SQIVND (reference sequence). V lost 7 bases, J lost 0 bases, and 6 bases stayed unmatched. The CDR3 has 14 residues.

The rearrangement uses TRBV6-6 and TRBJ1-1; 10 bases match TRBD1. Germline V gene sequence: CDR1 MNHNY, CDR2 SVGAGI (reference sequence). This CDR3 has 16 residues. V shed 8 bases and J 3 bases; nucleotides not matched to a gene: 12. The CDR3 sequence is CASVVPSTGGYTEAFF. In nucleotides, the CDR3 is TGTGCCAGCGTAGTCCCTTCGACAGGGGGCTACACTGAAGCTTTCTTT.

The V and J genes are TRBV27 and TRBJ2-1, with 13 bases matching TRBD2. CDR1 and CDR2 from the germline V gene are MNHEY and SMNVEV (reference sequence). V was pared by 9 bases and J by 7 bases, with 3 bases of the junction left unmatched. The CDR3 totals 13 residues. This CDR3 reads CASRTSGRNEQFF. As DNA, the CDR3 is TGTGCCAGTCGGACTAGCGGGAGAAATGAGCAGTTCTTC.

The V gene is TRBV3-1 (or the pseudogene TRBV3-2), the J gene TRBJ2-6; possible D gene TRBD1, 5 bases. Germline values: CDR1 LGHDT, CDR2 YNNKEL (reference sequence). V shed 4 bases and J shed 6 bases, with 10 bases lying between them. This CDR3 comprises 14 residues. CDR3 residues: CASSRGPAANVLTF. In DNA form, the CDR3 reads TGTGCCAGCAGCCGGGGCCCTGCGGCCAACGTCCTGACTTTC.

This sequence joins TRBV6-6 and TRBJ1-1; 7 nucleotides agree with TRBD1. There are 15 residues in the CDR3. V lost 2 bases and J lost 0; bases outside the gene matches: 3. Germline assignment: CDR1 MNHNY and CDR2 SVGAGI (reference sequence). The CDR3 loop is CASSYKTGMNTEAFF. The CDR3 coding sequence is TGTGCCAGCAGTTACAAGACAGGGATGAACACTGAAGCTTTCTTT.

The rearrangement joins TRBV6-6 to TRBJ1-1; TRBD1 aligns across 8 bases. Unmatched junction bases numbered 6, after V lost 4 bases and J lost 5 bases. CDR1 is MNHNY and CDR2 is SVGAGI in the germline V gene (reference sequence). This CDR3 is 14 amino acids long. Here the CDR3 DNA reads TGTGCCAGCAGTTCTCAGGGGGCGCCTACTGAAGCTTTCTTT. Translation: CASSSQGAPTEAFF.

The V gene is TRBV2, the J gene TRBJ1-1, with D unresolved. Germline-derived CDR1 and CDR2 are SNHLY and FYNNEI. CDR3 length: 12 residues. V was clipped by 8 bases and J by 3 bases, with 10 bases between them. CDR3 nucleotides: TGTGCCAGCGGGCGGAGGGACACTGAAGCTTTCTTT. Encoded protein: CASGRRDTEAFF.

This rearrangement joins TRBV29-1 to TRBJ1-1; perhaps TRBD1 as D (6 bases). Germline V gene lookup returns CDR1 SQVTM and CDR2 ANQGSEA. The CDR3 is 12 residues long. The DNA for the CDR3 is TGCGTTGGGGGGGGCTTAAACACTGAAGCTTTCTTT. Its translation is CVGGGLNTEAFF.